A single sample gave rise to the 11 T cell receptor beta chains below, sequenced in a study of regulatory T cells in long-lasting Graves disease. CDR3-region Arm-PCR and iRepertoire HTBI primers produced the TCR beta libraries. In TCRdb, the multiplex PCR reads were re-called with MiXCR into one record per CDR3 protein. The data hold roughly 420,000 distinct CDR3 sequences, with 16% observed a single time. Time point: newly diagnosed GD, antithyroid drugs for less than 3 months. Scientists built the TCR library using RNA that was extracted from PBMCs. This same sample was also taken into another study, of T cells in Graves' hyperthyroidism and ophthalmopathy.

Sample: peripheral blood mononuclear cells (PBMCs), taken at new diagnosis, from a patient treated with antithyroid drugs. Every receptor here comes from a woman aged 18-30 years with Graves disease.

Ten or more counts support this clonotype. The genes are TRBV20-1 and TRBJ2-7, with D perhaps matching TRBD2 (6 bases). The CDR3 is made up of 14 amino acids. V was shortened by 6 bases and J by 4 bases, with 19 bases between the two germline ends. Germline CDR1 is DFQATT and CDR2 is SNEGSKA (reference sequence). CDR3 in DNA: TGCAGTGCCGGGGTAGCGGTCGTGGGGTACGAGCAGTACTTC. Amino acid sequence: CSAGVAVVGYEQYF.

This clonotype has a handful of counts. The chain is built from TRBV6-1 and TRBJ2-5, with D possibly TRBD2 on 6 matching bases. Trimming pared 6 bases from V and 3 bases from J, leaving 11 bases between. CDR3 length: 13 residues. CDR1 and CDR2 (germline): MNHNS, SASEGT. For the CDR3, the DNA is TGTGCCAGCAGGGCGTCGGGAGAAGAGACCCAGTACTTC. This encodes CASRASGEETQYF.

This clonotype was seen repeatedly, ten times or more. The V call is TRBV28, the J call TRBJ2-6; D gene unclear. Germline CDR1 MDHEN, CDR2 SYDVKM. The CDR3 covers 16 residues. Trimming removed 6 bases from V and 0 bases from J, with 12 bases in between. This CDR3 is CASSLIKDSGANVLTF. The CDR3 DNA is TGTGCCAGCAGCCTGATTAAGGACTCTGGGGCCAACGTCCTGACTTTC.

To note about this clonotype: Being one base from a much bigger clone, this may be a read error. J is TRBJ2-5 and V is TRBV3-1, with 7 positions matching TRBD1. CDR1 is LGHDT and CDR2 is YNNKEL in the germline V gene (reference sequence). Trimming took 3 bases from V and 0 from J; bases not matched to a gene: 4. The CDR3 is made up of 15 amino acids. The CDR3 DNA reads TGTGCCAGCAGCCATGGGACAGAGGACCAAGAGACCCAGTACTTC. Translating gives CASSHGTEDQETQYF.

V gene TRBV10-2 combines with J gene TRBJ2-7; D perhaps matches TRBD2 (7 bases). The CDR3 is 14 amino acids. Between the trimmed V and J ends, which lost 6 bases and 3 bases, there was a span of 15 bases. Germline V gene data show CDR1 as WSHSY and CDR2 as SAAADI. CDR3 loop: CASSRGGGGYEQYF. In DNA form, the CDR3 reads TGCGCCAGCAGCCGGGGAGGGGGGGGCTACGAGCAGTACTTC.

The table lists this clonotype with a few counts. The genes are TRBV6-1 and TRBJ2-1; 10 bases match TRBD2. The junction had 9 bases not matched to a gene; V was cut back by 9 bases and J by 7 bases. Germline V gives CDR1 MNHNS, CDR2 SASEGT. CDR3 length: 14 residues. In DNA form, the CDR3 reads TGTGCCAGTAAACTAGCGGGAAGACGGAATGAGCAGTTCTTC. Translated: CASKLAGRRNEQFF.

This chain connects TRBV6-1 to TRBJ2-7; 12 bases are shared with TRBD2. J gave up 4 bases and V 7 bases, and 8 bases lay outside the gene matches. CDR1 and CDR2 from the germline V gene are MNHNS and SASEGT. There are 15 residues in the CDR3. CDR3 in amino acids: CASKRLAGEKYEQYF. The CDR3, as DNA: TGTGCCAGCAAGAGACTAGCGGGAGAGAAATACGAGCAGTACTTC.

This clonotype was seen only a few times. The chain has TRBV15 and TRBJ1-4, with 7 bases that match TRBD1. The CDR3 has 16 amino acids. With 0 bases clipped from V and 5 bases from J, the junction kept 6 bases outside the gene matches. In germline, CDR1 is LNHNV, CDR2 YYDKDF (reference sequence). The DNA of the CDR3 is TGTGCCACCAGCAGAGACCTCGGGACAGTAAATGAAAAACTGTTTTTT. Protein: CATSRDLGTVNEKLFF.

This clonotype was found a few times. The V and J genes are TRBV12-3 or TRBV12-4 and TRBJ2-1; 15 bases align to TRBD2. The J call is in doubt because the DNA end fits TRBJ2-5 better. CDR3 length: 15 amino acids. The CDR3 DNA follows: TGTGCCAGCAGCTGGACTAGCGGGAGGGAAGAGACCCAGTACTTC. Protein: CASSWTSGREETQYF.

This clonotype came up a few times. The chain employs TRBV2 and TRBJ1-4; no clear D. Trimming stripped 6 bases from V and 8 bases from J, with 16 bases between. The CDR3 sequence is 14 residues long. In germline, CDR1 is SNHLY, CDR2 FYNNEI. The CDR3 DNA sequence: TGTGCCAGCAGACACCGGGAGATGGGCGAAAAACTGTTTTTT. This encodes CASRHREMGEKLFF.

This clonotype occurred many times. This chain joins TRBV12-3 or TRBV12-4 and TRBJ2-7; D ambiguous. Trimming removed 5 bases from V and 3 bases from J, with 11 bases in between. CDR3 length: 13 residues. This CDR3 reads CASSPDRIYEQYF. CDR3 bases: TGTGCCAGCAGTCCCGACCGAATCTACGAGCAGTACTTC.